These T cell receptor beta chains were read from a single sample in a study of beta chain features in type 1 diabetes. The repertoire was sequenced with immunoSEQ multiplex PCR; TCRdb's copy has only in-frame clones and lacks some. Found here are some 48,000 clones, roughly 48% of them singletons; the top ten hold over 0.1%. Sequencing used stem cell memory CD4+ T cells from blood. The receptors derive from a man between 25 and 39 years old with type 1 diabetes. Both conserved end residues are part of each CDR3. The D gene is left open where the match is weak. Not all rows give a size; the values are once, few, many and, for expanded clones, a class.

. | few | TRBJ2-1 | TRBV7-2 | TGTGCCAGCAGCTTAGAGAACTACGGCAATGAGCAGTTCTTC | CASSLENYGNEQFF
TRBD1 | . | TRBJ2-6 | TRBV7-9 | TGTGCCAGCAGCTTGACAGGGTCCGGGGCCAACGTCCTGACTTTC | CASSLTGSGANVLTF
. | . | TRBJ2-7 | TRBV4-3 | TGCGCCAGCAGCCACATTAGCGGAGGGACCTCCTACGAGCAGTACTTC | CASSHISGGTSYEQYF
. | . | TRBJ1-1 | TRBV18 | TGTGCCAGCTCACCCGACGCGGATCAAGCTTTCTTT | CASSPDADQAFF
TRBD1 | . | TRBJ2-3 | TRBV5-1 | TGCGCCAGCAGCGTGGGACAGGGGACAGATACGCAGTATTTT | CASSVGQGTDTQYF
TRBD2 | few | TRBJ2-7 | TRBV7-9 | TGTGCCAGCAGCTCCACCGCAGCGGGAGTTGTTTACGAGCAGTACTTC | CASSSTAAGVVYEQYF
. | few | TRBJ1-5 | TRBV19 | TGTGCCAGTAGTACAGTTCTCAATCAGCCCCAGCATTTT | CASSTVLNQPQHF
TRBD2 | . | TRBJ2-2 | TRBV4-3 | TGCGCCAGCAGCCAAGAGCCGGCGGGGGCGAACACCGGGGAGCTGTTTTTT | CASSQEPAGANTGELFF
TRBD2 | . | TRBJ2-7 | TRBV9 | TGTGCCAGCAGCGTAGGTAATACCGGGACTAGCGGGAGCGTAGAAGAGCAGTACTTC | CASSVGNTGTSGSVEEQYF
TRBD1 | . | TRBJ2-7 | TRBV2 | TGTGCCAGCAACCGGGACAGAGACTACGAGCAGTACTTC | CASNRDRDYEQYF
. | . | TRBJ1-2 | TRBV5-4 | TGTGCCAGCAGCATCCCCGGGGGACGGGGGAGGAGGGATGGCTACACCTTC | CASSIPGGRGRRDGYTF
TRBD2 | few | TRBJ2-2 | TRBV7-9 | TGTGCCAGCAGCTTAGGGACTAGCGGGAACACCGGGGAGCTGTTTTTT | CASSLGTSGNTGELFF
TRBD1 | . | TRBJ1-5 | TRBV5-1 | TGCGCCAGCAGAAGGGACAGGGGACAGCCCCAGCATTTT | CASRRDRGQPQHF
. | few | TRBJ2-1 | TRBV5-6 | TGTGCCAGCAGCTTGACGGGTTACAATGAGCAGTTCTTC | CASSLTGYNEQFF
. | . | TRBJ2-1 | TRBV29-1 | TGCAGTTGCCTAGGGGTGTATAACAATGAGCAGTTCTTC | CSCLGVYNNEQFF